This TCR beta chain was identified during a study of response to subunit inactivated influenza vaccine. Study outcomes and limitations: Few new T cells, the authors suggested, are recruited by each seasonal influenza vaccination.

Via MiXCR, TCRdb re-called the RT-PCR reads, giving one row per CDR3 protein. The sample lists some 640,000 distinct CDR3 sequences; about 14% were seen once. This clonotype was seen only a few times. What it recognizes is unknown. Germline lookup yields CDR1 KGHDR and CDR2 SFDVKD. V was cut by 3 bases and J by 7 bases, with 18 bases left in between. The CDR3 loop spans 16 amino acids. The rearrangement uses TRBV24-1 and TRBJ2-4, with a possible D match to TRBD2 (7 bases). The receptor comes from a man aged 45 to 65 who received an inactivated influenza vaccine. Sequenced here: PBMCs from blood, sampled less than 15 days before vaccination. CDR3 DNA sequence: TGTGCCACCAGTGATCCCACCACGGGGGGCGCGAACATTCAGTACTTC. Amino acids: CATSDPTTGGANIQYF.